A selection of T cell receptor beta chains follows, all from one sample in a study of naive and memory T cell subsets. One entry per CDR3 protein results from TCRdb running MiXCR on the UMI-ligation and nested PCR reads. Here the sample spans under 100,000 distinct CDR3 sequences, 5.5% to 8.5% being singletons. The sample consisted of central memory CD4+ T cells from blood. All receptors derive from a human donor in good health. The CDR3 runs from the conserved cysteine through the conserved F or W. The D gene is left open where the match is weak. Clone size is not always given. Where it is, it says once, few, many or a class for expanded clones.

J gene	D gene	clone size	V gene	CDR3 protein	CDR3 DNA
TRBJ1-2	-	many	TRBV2	CASAMTDRYGYTF	TGTGCCAGTGCGATGACAGACCGCTATGGCTACACCTTC
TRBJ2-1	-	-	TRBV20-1	CSARDPDNEQFF	TGCAGTGCTAGAGATCCCGACAATGAGCAGTTCTTC
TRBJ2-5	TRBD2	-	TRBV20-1	CSASPSGGYQETQYF	TGCAGTGCTAGTCCAAGCGGGGGATACCAAGAGACCCAGTACTTC
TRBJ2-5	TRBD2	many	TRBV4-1	CASSKHGTSEETQYF	TGCGCCAGCAGTAAACATGGGACTAGCGAAGAGACCCAGTACTTC
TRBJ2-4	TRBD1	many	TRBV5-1	CASSLGGGAWDIQYF	TGCGCCAGCAGCTTGGGAGGGGGCGCCTGGGACATTCAGTACTTC
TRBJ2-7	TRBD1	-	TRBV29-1	CSVSRGNNEQYF	TGCAGCGTTTCCAGGGGGAATAACGAGCAGTACTTC
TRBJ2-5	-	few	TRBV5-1	CASSLAVPADQETQYF	TGCGCCAGCAGCTTGGCCGTACCAGCGGACCAAGAGACCCAGTACTTC
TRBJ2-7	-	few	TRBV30	CAWGNREQYF	TGTGCCTGGGGGAACCGCGAGCAGTACTTC
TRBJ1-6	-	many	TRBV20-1	CSARKQGRKTYNSPLHF	TGCAGTGCTAGAAAACAGGGAAGGAAGACCTATAATTCACCCCTCCACTTT
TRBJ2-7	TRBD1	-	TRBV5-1	CASSLGQGREQYF	TGCGCCAGCAGCTTGGGACAGGGCCGCGAGCAGTACTTC
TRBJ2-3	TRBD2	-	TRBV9	CASSVLSHVPGLASGSTDTQYF	TGTGCCAGCAGCGTATTATCGCACGTCCCGGGACTAGCGTCCGGAAGCACAGATACGCAGTATTTT
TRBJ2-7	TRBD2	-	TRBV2	CASRAGPAVAEQYF	TGTGCCAGCAGAGCGGGACCAGCCGTTGCCGAGCAGTACTTC